This T cell receptor beta chain comes out of a study of T cell responses to AZD1222 COVID-19 vaccine. Germline V gene data show CDR1 as SGHAT and CDR2 as FQNNGV. The junction had 5 bases not matched to a gene; V was cut back by 2 bases and J by 5 bases. CDR3 length equals 14 residues. Clones were read by immunoSEQ multiplex PCR, and TCRdb kept only the in-frame ones, dropping some. This table holds 95,000 to 130,000 clones, approximately 90% found once. J is TRBJ2-7 and V is TRBV11-2; 8 bases agree with TRBD2. The specimen was peripheral blood, collected 28 days after the second AZD1222 dose. The receptor comes from an adult who received the AZD1222 COVID-19 vaccine. In DNA, the CDR3 is TGTGCCAGCAGCTTACGGGGGGGAGTTGACGAGCAGTACTTC. This encodes CASSLRGGVDEQYF.